Sequencing of this T cell receptor (beta chain) was carried out in a study of Ad26.COV2.S vaccination and SARS-CoV-2 variants. The study's findings and limits: There was reportedly substantial breadth in spike-specific CD8+ and CD4+ T cell responses after vaccination.

Some clones are missing from TCRdb's copy, which holds only in-frame ones; the method was immunoSEQ multiplex PCR. The sample includes about 440,000 clones, 90% of them seen just once. As for treatment: some 20 received Ad26.COV2.S at low or high dose, single or two shots; about five received placebo; per-sample allocation not given. The samples date from day 63 after the first vaccine or placebo injection. An Ad26 vector expressing Wuhan-strain SARS-CoV-2 spike constituted the vaccine. Trimming removed 5 bases from V and 10 bases from J, with 9 bases in between. The CDR3 sequence is 11 residues long. Germline CDR1 and CDR2: MNHEY and SVGEGT. Comment on this clone: The antigen is undetermined.

The clonotype was recovered from a person aged 18-65 years who received the Ad26.COV2.S COVID-19 vaccine or a placebo. The gene calls are TRBV6-2 or TRBV6-3 and TRBJ2-1; possible D gene TRBD1, 6 bases. The sequencing used peripheral blood, collected in a trial of Ad26.COV2.S vaccine versus placebo. The DNA of the CDR3 is TGTGCCAGCAGTCAAGGACAGGAGCAGTTCTTC. It yields the protein CASSQGQEQFF.